This T cell receptor beta chain was sequenced for a study of CD8 T cells in Susac syndrome (dated by TCRdb to about 2019). Regarding the research as a whole: Repertoire sequencing was used to test whether CD8+ T cell activation and differentiation in Susac syndrome was antigen driven. The study compared CD8+ T cell repertoire clonality among approximately twelve healthy donors, about 14 Susac syndrome patients and 15 multiple sclerosis patients.

Peripheral blood CD8+ and CD4+ T cells from healthy donors, Susac syndrome patients and multiple sclerosis patients were profiled using high-throughput TCR beta sequencing. Multiple sclerosis controls were treatment-naive patients with stable or active relapsing-remitting disease fulfilling revised McDonald criteria. Bulk CD8+ and CD4+ T cells were purified magnetically by negative isolation, whereas CD8+ TEMRA cells were enriched by FACS. Blood was drawn into EDTA tubes, processed within 24 hours, and PBMCs were isolated by density gradient centrifugation. PBMCs intended for TCR sequencing were cryopreserved in liquid nitrogen and were subsequently thawed in a 37 degrees C water bath. Purity of sorted or isolated CD4+, CD8+ and CD8+ TEMRA cells was at least 90%. In regard to this clonotype: The antigen it binds to is not known. No quality values exist for individual bases; no much larger clone is one base distant.

RNA was extracted with the RNeasy kit and roughly 0.45 to 1 ug was reverse transcribed using random hexamers. The immunoSEQ multiplex PCR assay, covering 54 Vbeta and 13 Jbeta segments, was used to amplify TCR beta CDR3 regions. Bias from PCR amplification was corrected by using a synthetic template baseline for primer optimization and for computational correction. Per the source publication's procedure: Reads were annotated to V, D and J genes according to IMGT and were analyzed with immunoSEQ Analyzer, with only productive sequences retained. Clonality was computed as one minus Shannon entropy normalized by log2 of the number of productive unique sequences. For each patient and control, public and private clones were evaluated within the 100 most prevalent clones. Clones were defined as Susac-specific if absent from the healthy and MS cohorts, from more than 900 published viral clones and from other ImmuneACCESS disease sequences. TCRdb reprocessed the public reads (quality trimming at Q25 with fastp, clone calling with MiXCR) and kept in-frame beta chains. CDR3 protein sequences are deduplicated, and each keeps its most common genes and DNA. TCRdb, rather than the study authors, made the V and J calls. The sample records 200,000 or so distinct CDR3 sequences, around 90% of which are singletons. Clones ranked in the top ten supply roughly 0.13% of the sample.

Findings and caveats that apply to the study as a whole: The TCR sequencing and HLA analysis was acknowledged to have included a relatively small number of individuals.

The germline V gene (reference sequence) sets CDR1 to LNHNV and CDR2 to YYDKDF. Trimming removed 4 bases from V and 7 bases from J, leaving 13 bases between the germline ends. From the cysteine through the phenylalanine, the CDR3 covers 13 amino acids. The entry retains the CDR3 DNA only, 39 bases that are in frame from base 1. The receptor chain draws on TRBV15 and TRBJ1-1, with a weak D call of TRBD1 (5 bases match). Sequenced: CD8+ T cells from PBMCs. This sequence originates from a human donor with multiple sclerosis. The base sequence is TGTGCCACCAGCACCCAGGGACGGAATGAAGCTTTCTTT. This sequence encodes CATSTQGRNEAFF.